This is a list of T cell receptor beta chains from one sample in a study of human T cells and chemical hapten exposure. Each CDR3 protein gets one entry after TCRdb re-called the RACE reads with MiXCR. The sample carries over 100,000 distinct CDR3 sequences, around 11% recorded once. The sequencing used whole blood, collected in connection with sensitization to the hapten diphenylcyclopropenone (DPC). The receptors originated from a woman between 45 and 65 years old with alopecia areata. Some clones in this sample may be carry-over from other donors' samples. CDR3s leave out the opening cysteine and the closing phenylalanine or tryptophan. A D gene is named only where the DNA matches it firmly.

d_call v_call cdr3_aa
- TRBV7-2 ASSLVSRTLNTEAF
TRBD2 TRBV9 ASTQSVTSEETQY
TRBD2 TRBV28 ATVGGSSYNEQF
TRBD1 TRBV27 ASPGRGLFLYGYT
- TRBV5-3 ARSFGPGELF
- TRBV20-1 SARDPGSAPYNEQF
- TRBV6-2/TRBV6-3 ASTLTGVSYNEQF
- TRBV18 ASSPITEASQETQY
- TRBV12-3/TRBV12-4 ASSLVEGLSAGNSPLH
TRBD2 TRBV27 ASSLRRGGTDNEQF
- TRBV12-3/TRBV12-4 ASSLESGRTDTQY
TRBD2 TRBV7-2 ASSLDAGGSTDTQY
- TRBV10-3 AISPGLGEQF
- TRBV20-1 SASPGRLYGYT
- TRBV14 ASRRTGSGAYGYT
TRBD2 TRBV4-3 ASSQGGTSGIDTQY
- TRBV28 ASSLGRSNYGYT
TRBD1 TRBV6-2/TRBV6-3 ASSRTGNELYEQY
TRBD1 TRBV27 ASSWAGQGYNEQF
TRBD2 TRBV20-1 SASSSGTTDTQY
TRBD1 TRBV27 ASSLSWGRGQGANYGYT
- TRBV30 AWSVLHTGYT
- TRBV7-2 ASSSRDHPAGTEAF
- TRBV18 ASSPPITEAF
TRBD2 TRBV7-9 ASRDDSRGAYTDTQY
TRBD2 TRBV5-6 ASSLGAGSTDTQY
- TRBV12-3/TRBV12-4 ASSRLGDTRSNQPQH
TRBD2 TRBV2 ASSSSGRRPYNEQF
- TRBV12-3/TRBV12-4 ASSLVGGQDTQY
- TRBV6-1 ASPSAMATEAF
- TRBV6-5 ASSLRRDPKRDTQY
- TRBV5-1 ASSASQGATEAF
- TRBV7-2 ASSSMTQSYNEQF
- TRBV7-8 ASSIGQLADTQY
- TRBV12-3/TRBV12-4 ASSLLGIGGLGYNEQF
TRBD1 TRBV24-1 ATSDKVLDRGKETQY
TRBD1 TRBV2 ASSGGGGEAF
- TRBV4-1 ASSQDITSGNTIY
TRBD2 TRBV7-2 ASSPRGLAGARQETQY
- TRBV11-2 ASSLGQINMNTEAF
- TRBV5-5 ASSLREFTDTQY
TRBD1 TRBV6-2/TRBV6-3 ASSYYRGSHEQF
- TRBV4-2 ASSHRGGSGANVLT
TRBD2 TRBV7-9 ASSKRASGVLTDTQY
- TRBV7-8 ASRMGAYEQY
- TRBV7-9 ASSLARQARSGNTIY
- TRBV6-6 SSSYGSSGTGADTQY
TRBD2 TRBV6-6 ATKGTSGDLGAQY
- TRBV18 ASSPAADTQY
TRBD1 TRBV20-1 SANRGDYGYT
TRBD2 TRBV6-5 ASSYSTSGVADTQY
- TRBV6-2/TRBV6-3 ASSYSPAGETEAF
- TRBV12-3/TRBV12-4 ASSLKRINEKLF